One sample yielded the 5 T cell receptor beta chains listed below, sequenced in a study of graft-versus-host responses after intestinal transplantation. TCRdb's table, derived via immunoSEQ multiplex PCR, lists solely in-frame clones and lacks some. The sample records fewer than 130,000 clones, about 93% being singletons. No antigen has been identified for these receptors. Sequences were derived from unstimulated CD8+ T cells sorted from spleen or lymph node cells, sampled before intestinal transplant. These receptors came from a human donor who received an intestinal transplant.

V and J are TRBV30 and TRBJ1-2, with TRBD1 as a possible D gene (6 bases). V shed 3 bases and J shed 12 bases, with 17 bases lying between them. Per the germline V gene, CDR1 is GTSNPN and CDR2 is SVGIG (reference sequence). The CDR3 is 12 amino acids. CDR3 region: CAWSIPGTNDTF. CDR3 coding DNA: TGTGCCTGGAGCATACCCGGGACAAACGACACCTTC.

This chain joins TRBV2 and TRBJ2-7; unclear D gene. The germline V gene has CDR1 SNHLY and CDR2 FYNNEI. Trimming pared 2 bases from V and 2 bases from J, leaving 13 bases between. There are 15 residues in the CDR3. The CDR3: CASSEWVDVTYEQYF. The CDR3 DNA is TGTGCCAGCAGTGAATGGGTGGACGTTACCTACGAGCAGTACTTC.

This chain uses TRBV15 with TRBJ2-5, with a possible D match to TRBD2 (5 bases). Germline lookup yields CDR1 LNHNV and CDR2 YYDKDF (reference sequence). The CDR3 consists of 15 residues. V was cut by 1 base and J by 4 bases, with 13 bases left in between. The CDR3 reads CATSRARGPGETQYF. In nucleotides, the CDR3 is TGTGCCACCAGCAGAGCCCGAGGGCCGGGAGAGACCCAGTACTTC. Full variable domain (missing parts from reference TRBV15 and TRBJ2-5): DAMVIQNPRYQVTQFGKPVTLSCSQTLNHNVMYWYQQKSSQAPKLLFHYYDKDFNNEADTPDNFQSRRPNTSFCFLDIRSPGLGDTAMYLCATSRARGPGETQYFGPGTRLLVL.

The chain has TRBV30 and TRBJ2-2, with 7 bases matching TRBD2. From germline, CDR1 is GTSNPN and CDR2 SVGIG (reference sequence). The V and J ends lost 3 bases and 3 bases, in that order; junction bases with no gene match: 4. The CDR3 runs 14 residues. As DNA, the CDR3 is TGTGCCTGGAGAGCGGGACGGTACACCGGGGAGCTGTTTTTT. This translates into CAWRAGRYTGELFF. The full variable domain, completed using reference TRBV30 and TRBJ2-2, is SQTIHQWPATLVQPVGSPLSLECTVEGTSNPNLYWYRQAAGRGLQLLFYSVGIGQISSEVPQNLSASRPQDRQFILSSKKLLLSDSGFYLCAWRAGRYTGELFFGEGSRLTVL.

This clone has only a few counts. This chain uses TRBV10-2 with TRBJ1-2; 7 nucleotides line up with TRBD1. The germline V gene has CDR1 WSHSY and CDR2 SAAADI. This CDR3 is built from 12 residues. V dropped 9 bases and J dropped 6; count of bases not matched to a gene: 7. CDR3 sequence (DNA): TGCGCCAGTGGCGGGCAGGGGGATGGCTACACCTTC. Protein sequence: CASGGQGDGYTF.